What follows is one T cell receptor (beta chain) and its context. These data come from a study of blood T cell repertoires in COVID-19. Study-level background: Collection of acute and convalescent COVID-19 samples took place in the United States, Italy and Spain. T cells, B-cell-depleted T cells, or PBMCs provided the cDNA or gDNA that served as material.

Original data processing: Reference gene primer amplification yielded estimated nucleated cell counts. Measured with immunoSEQ multiplex PCR; TCRdb has only the in-frame clones, and not every one. That table gives V, J and clone size, and the DNA gave D and trimming. Here the sample spans more than 150,000 clones, roughly 90% being singletons. Germline CDR1 reads LNHDA; CDR2 reads SQIVND (reference sequence). The CDR3 is 15 amino acids. Trimming removed 4 bases from V and 4 bases from J, with 14 bases in between. This sequence was found in a man aged 50 to 59 with acute or convalescent COVID-19. This chain connects TRBV19 to TRBJ1-5; D not certain. Source material: peripheral blood. Here the CDR3 DNA reads TGTGCCAGTAGTACCGGGATTAACTTAAATCAGCCCCAGCATTTT. It codes for CASSTGINLNQPQHF.